One T cell receptor (beta chain) is described in this entry. The source of the sample is a study of blood T cell repertoires in COVID-19. The wider study: The United States, Italy and Spain provided the acute and convalescent COVID-19 samples.

In the study's own analysis: Reference gene primer amplification gave nucleated cell count estimates. Using immunoSEQ multiplex PCR, the repertoire was profiled, and TCRdb retains in-frame clones only, with some absent. Clonal size and the V and J genes are those of that table, whereas D and trimming came from the DNA. The sample contains approximately 65,000 clones, around 80% of which appear only once. Germline V gene lookup returns CDR1 MNHEY and CDR2 SMNVEV (reference sequence). The trim removed 8 bases at V and 6 bases at J, leaving 5 bases unmatched. This CDR3 spans 13 amino acids. The TCR sequence derives from an elderly man with acute or convalescent COVID-19. Material: peripheral blood. J is TRBJ2-1 and V is TRBV27; 9 bases map to TRBD2. DNA of the CDR3: TGTGCCAGCGAGGCGCGGGAGGGCAATGAGCAGTTCTTC. As protein: CASEAREGNEQFF.